The 20 T cell receptor beta chains below all came from one sample that was sequenced in a study of response to subunit inactivated influenza vaccine. TCRdb recomputed calls from the RT-PCR reads with MiXCR, one row per CDR3 protein. The sample consists of 650,000 to 700,000 distinct CDR3 sequences, about a sixth of them appearing once. The source was PBMCs from blood, collected 11 to 12 days after vaccination. The receptor source for this set is a man between 50 and 59 years old who received an inactivated influenza vaccine.

In this sample, this clonotype turned up a few times. The chain has TRBV7-9 and TRBJ1-1; D is uncertain. CDR3 size: 15 residues. Germline-derived CDR1 and CDR2 are SEHNR and FQNEAQ (reference sequence). Trimming shortened V by 2 bases and J by 1 base, and 11 bases separated the two germline ends. CDR3 region: CASSLTPMGNTEAFF. Here the CDR3 DNA reads TGTGCCAGCAGCTTAACCCCAATGGGGAACACTGAAGCTTTCTTT.

This clonotype was counted at least ten times. CDR3 nucleotide sequence: TGTGCCAGCAGTTTATGGACCGCGCGCCGGCGGGAAGGGGTCCAGTTCTTC. Residues: CASSLWTARRREGVQFF. The J gene is TRBJ2-1, the V gene TRBV27; weak D call: TRBD2 (6 bases). Germline V gene data show CDR1 as MNHEY and CDR2 as SMNVEV (reference sequence). The CDR3 sequence is 17 residues long. Trimming shortened V by 1 base and J by 13 bases, and 26 bases separated the two germline ends.

This clonotype was detected many times. This rearrangement joins TRBV11-2 to TRBJ2-3; D not resolved. The germline V gene encodes CDR1 SGHAT and CDR2 FQNNGV. Trimming removed 5 bases from V and 1 base from J, with 7 bases in between. The CDR3 has 13 residues. The CDR3 reads CASSQERTDTQYF. In nucleotides, the CDR3 is TGTGCCAGCAGCCAAGAACGCACAGATACGCAGTATTTT.

This clonotype was observed a single time. Germline and junction disagree at one end, which may indicate a read error. The J gene is TRBJ2-6, the V gene TRBV7-9, with 7 positions matching TRBD1. Germline CDR1 SEHNR, CDR2 FQNEAQ (reference sequence). The CDR3 has 17 amino acids. The CDR3 DNA is TGTGCCAGCAGCCAAACAACAGGGGCGTCTGGGACCAACGTCCTGACTTTC. This sequence encodes CASSQTTGASGTNVLTF.

This chain links TRBV19 with TRBJ1-1, with a possible D match to TRBD1 (5 bases). CDR3 length equals 15 residues. Trimming removed 5 bases from V and 0 bases from J, with 13 bases in between. Germline CDR1 reads LNHDA; CDR2 reads SQIVND (reference sequence). The CDR3 DNA sequence: TGTGCCAGTAGTGTTCAGGGAGTCATGAACACTGAAGCTTTCTTT. Its translation: CASSVQGVMNTEAFF. The full variable domain, completed using reference TRBV19 and TRBJ1-1, is DGGITQSPKYLFRKEGQNVTLSCEQNLNHDAMYWYRQDPGQGLRLIYYSQIVNDFQKGDIAEGYSVSREKKESFPLTVTSAQKNPTAFYLCASSVQGVMNTEAFFGQGTRLTVV.

The chain uses TRBV7-2 and TRBJ2-5; 7 bases align to TRBD1. V trimming: 0 bases; J trimming: 4 bases; junction bases outside the gene matches: 8. This CDR3 region has 16 residues. Germline V gene sequence: CDR1 SGHTA, CDR2 FQGNSA. CDR3 protein: CASSLAFLAGGETQYF. The CDR3 bases are TGTGCCAGCAGCTTAGCATTTTTGGCAGGGGGAGAGACCCAGTACTTC.

This clonotype has just a few counts. The chain is built from TRBV29-1 and TRBJ2-5; D is ambiguous. Germline values: CDR1 SQVTM, CDR2 ANQGSEA. This CDR3 has 12 amino acids. Deletions cut 0 bases from V and 5 bases from J, with 7 bases between. CDR3 loop: CSVEEGSETQYF. Here the CDR3 DNA reads TGCAGCGTTGAAGAGGGGTCCGAGACCCAGTACTTC.

This chain joins TRBV4-1 and TRBJ2-5; no clear D. Trimming stripped 6 bases from V and 3 bases from J, with 11 bases between. CDR3 length: 13 residues. The germline CDR1 and CDR2 sequences are MGHRA and YSYEKL. CDR3 amino acids: CASSKVYEETQYF. The CDR3, as DNA: TGCGCCAGCAGTAAGGTTTACGAAGAGACCCAGTACTTC.

CDR3 sequence reads: CASSLDRTADTQYF. CDR3 DNA sequence: TGCGCCAGCAGCCTCGACAGGACGGCAGATACGCAGTATTTT. The rearrangement uses TRBV4-1 and TRBJ2-3; D might be TRBD1 (6 bases). This CDR3 region has 14 residues. Trimming shortened V by 4 bases and J by 4 bases, and 12 bases separated the two germline ends. CDR1 MGHRA and CDR2 YSYEKL come from the germline V gene.

This clonotype is a singleton in its sample. The chain has TRBV3-1 and TRBJ2-7, with TRBD1 identical over 10 bases. J lost 3 bases, V lost 6 bases, and 5 bases had no gene match. The germline CDR1 and CDR2 sequences are LGHDT and YNNKEL (reference sequence). The CDR3 is 14 amino acids. In nucleotides, the CDR3 is TGTGCCAGCAGAGGACAGGGGGGACTCTACGAGCAGTACTTC. Protein product: CASRGQGGLYEQYF.

With regard to this clonotype: Germline is not matched at one junction end, which may reflect a read error. This rearrangement joins TRBV7-7 to TRBJ2-5, with TRBD2 matching over 9 bases. Looked up from germline, CDR1 is SSHAT and CDR2 is FNYEAQ (reference sequence). The CDR3 sequence is 15 residues long. CDR3 residues: CASSPGTSLKETQYF. CDR3 nucleotides: TGTGCTAGCAGCCCCGGGACTAGCTTAAAAGAGACCCAGTACTTC.

The chain joins TRBV4-3 to TRBJ2-5; maybe TRBD2 (5 bases). The V and J ends lost 0 bases and 5 bases respectively, with 13 bases between them. The CDR3 totals 15 residues. The germline V gene encodes CDR1 LGHNA and CDR2 YSLEER. CDR3 protein: CASSQELLRGETQYF. The CDR3 DNA is TGCGCCAGCAGCCAAGAGTTGTTGAGAGGGGAGACCCAGTACTTC.

The V and J genes are TRBV10-3 and TRBJ2-5, with a weak D call TRBD2 (6 bases). The CDR3 contains 20 residues. Trimming shortened V by 4 bases and J by 3 bases, and 30 bases separated the two germline ends. CDR1 is ENHRY and CDR2 is SYGVKD in the germline V gene. The CDR3 coding sequence is TGTGCCATCAGTGCGTTGAATGAGTTTAGGTCGGGGACTGATAAAGAGACCCAGTACTTC. The encoded protein is CAISALNEFRSGTDKETQYF.

This clonotype was found many times. This chain links TRBV4-1 with TRBJ2-5, with D maybe TRBD1 (5 bases). V lost 1 base and J lost 1, with 7 bases in between. Germline CDR1 MGHRA, CDR2 YSYEKL. This CDR3 contains 14 residues. The CDR3 region is CASSQGGSQETQYF. The CDR3 bases are TGCGCCAGCAGCCAAGGGGGCAGCCAAGAGACCCAGTACTTC.

The genes are TRBV24-1 and TRBJ2-2, with 7 bases aligning to TRBD1. Germline V gene sequence: CDR1 KGHDR, CDR2 SFDVKD. The CDR3 is 16 amino acids. The trim removed 4 bases at V and 4 bases at J, leaving 8 bases unmatched. In DNA, the CDR3 is TGTGCCACCAGTGACGAACTCGGGACAGTCACCGGGGAGCTGTTTTTT. Residues: CATSDELGTVTGELFF.

The genes are TRBV5-1 and TRBJ1-4; a weak D match, TRBD1 (5 bases). The germline CDR1 and CDR2 sequences are SGHRS and YFSETQ. V was cut by 5 bases and J by 6 bases, with 17 bases left in between. The CDR3 runs 15 residues. The CDR3 spells CASRPSPGTDEKLFF. In nucleotides, the CDR3 is TGCGCCAGCAGACCAAGTCCGGGGACTGATGAAAAACTGTTTTTT.

This clonotype has a single count. The genes are TRBV20-1 and TRBJ1-5; D uncertain. Germline V gene lookup returns CDR1 DFQATT and CDR2 SNEGSKA (reference sequence). Trimming cost V 5 bases and J 7 bases, with 12 bases left between them. This CDR3 region has 12 residues. CDR3 sequence: CSAYPLGQPQHF. In DNA, the CDR3 is TGCAGTGCTTATCCCCTGGGGCAGCCCCAGCATTTT.

The chain links TRBV20-1 to TRBJ2-5, with 7 nucleotides matching TRBD2. CDR3 length: 16 amino acids. V dropped 0 bases and J dropped 6; count of bases not matched to a gene: 13. Germline V gene lookup returns CDR1 DFQATT and CDR2 SNEGSKA (reference sequence). The CDR3 region is CSARDLGQGGRKTQYF. The CDR3 nucleotides read TGCAGTGCTAGAGATCTCGGGCAGGGAGGGAGGAAGACCCAGTACTTC.

This clonotype was picked up a small number of times. V gene TRBV9 combines with J gene TRBJ2-1; 11 nucleotides match TRBD2. The V gene's germline CDR1 is SGDLS and CDR2 YYNGEE. The CDR3 contains 17 residues. The J segment lost 4 bases and the V segment lost 2 bases, leaving 8 bases of the junction unmatched. The CDR3 DNA reads as TGTGCCAGCAGCGTCACGCAGGGACTAGCGGTGTACAATGAGCAGTTCTTC. Its translation is CASSVTQGLAVYNEQFF.

This clonotype appeared a few times. This chain connects TRBV7-2 to TRBJ1-5, with TRBD1 matching 8 bases. From germline, CDR1 is SGHTA and CDR2 FQGNSA. This CDR3 has 16 residues. The J segment lost 0 bases and the V segment lost 2 bases, leaving 3 bases of the junction unmatched. The CDR3 reads CASSLQTGASNQPQHF. The DNA of the CDR3 is TGTGCCAGCAGCTTACAGACAGGGGCTAGCAATCAGCCCCAGCATTTT.